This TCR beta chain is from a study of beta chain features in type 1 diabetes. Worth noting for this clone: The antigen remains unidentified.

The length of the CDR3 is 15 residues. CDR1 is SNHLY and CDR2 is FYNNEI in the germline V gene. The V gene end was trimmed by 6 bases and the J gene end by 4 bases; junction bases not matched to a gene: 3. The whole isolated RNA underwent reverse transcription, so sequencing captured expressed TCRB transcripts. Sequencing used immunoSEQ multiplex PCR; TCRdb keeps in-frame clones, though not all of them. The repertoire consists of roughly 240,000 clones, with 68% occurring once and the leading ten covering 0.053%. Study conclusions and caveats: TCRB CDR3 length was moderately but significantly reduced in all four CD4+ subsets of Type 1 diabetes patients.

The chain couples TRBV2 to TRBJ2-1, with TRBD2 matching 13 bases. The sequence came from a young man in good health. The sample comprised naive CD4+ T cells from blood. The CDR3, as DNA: TGTGCCAGCAGCGCGGGACTAGCGGGGTACAATGAGCAGTTCTTC. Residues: CASSAGLAGYNEQFF. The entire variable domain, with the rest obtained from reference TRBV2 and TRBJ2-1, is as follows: EPEVTQTPSHQVTQMGQEVILRCVPISNHLYFYWYRQILGQKVEFLVSFYNNEISEKSEIFDDQFSVERPDGSNFTLKIRSTKLEDSAMYFCASSAGLAGYNEQFFGPGTRLTVL.